This T cell receptor beta chain was retrieved from a study of T cells after posttransplantation cyclophosphamide. Points from the study as a whole: Later blood repertoires were often dominated by clones from the donor CD8+ memory compartment. Recipient CMV seropositivity and CMV reactivation strongly tracked TRB clonality.

There are a few counts of this clone. Its antigen is still unknown. The junction and the germline gene differ at one end; a read error may be behind it. Sequencing used immunoSEQ multiplex PCR; TCRdb keeps in-frame clones, though not all of them. The table lists 25,000 or so clones, more than 75% of them singletons. This CDR3 has 14 residues. CDR1 and CDR2 (germline): ENHRY, SYGVKD. The rearrangement uses TRBV10-3 and TRBJ2-2; tentative D call: TRBD1 (5 bases). The sequence derives from a woman aged 60-70 years with a blood cancer, CMV-positive, and with a related stem cell donor. Specimen: PBMCs. CDR3 in DNA: TGTGCCATCAGTCAGTCTAGGGGCACCGGGGAGCTGTTTTTT. This translates into CAISQSRGTGELFF.